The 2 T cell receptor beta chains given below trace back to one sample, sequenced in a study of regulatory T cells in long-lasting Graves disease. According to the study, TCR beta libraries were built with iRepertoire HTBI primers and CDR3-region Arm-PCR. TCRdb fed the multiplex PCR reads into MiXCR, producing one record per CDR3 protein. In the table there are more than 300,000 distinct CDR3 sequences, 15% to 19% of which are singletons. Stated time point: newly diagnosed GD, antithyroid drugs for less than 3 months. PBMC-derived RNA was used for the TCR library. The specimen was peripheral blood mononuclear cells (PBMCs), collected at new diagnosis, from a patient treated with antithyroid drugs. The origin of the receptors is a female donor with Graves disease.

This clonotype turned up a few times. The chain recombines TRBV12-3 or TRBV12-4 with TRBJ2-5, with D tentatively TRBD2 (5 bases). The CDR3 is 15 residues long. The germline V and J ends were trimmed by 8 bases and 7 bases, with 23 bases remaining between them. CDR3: CASAEILEPEGTQYF. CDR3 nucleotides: TGTGCCAGCGCCGAAATACTGGAGCCAGAGGGGACCCAGTACTTC.

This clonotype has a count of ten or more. The CDR3 sequence: CSARGQDGNQETQYF. As DNA, the CDR3 is TGCAGTGCTAGAGGGCAGGACGGCAACCAAGAGACCCAGTACTTC. The chain combines TRBV20-1 with TRBJ2-5; D is undetermined. The V gene's germline CDR1 is DFQATT and CDR2 SNEGSKA (reference sequence). The CDR3 is made up of 15 amino acids. V was clipped by 1 base and J by 0 bases, with 12 bases between them.